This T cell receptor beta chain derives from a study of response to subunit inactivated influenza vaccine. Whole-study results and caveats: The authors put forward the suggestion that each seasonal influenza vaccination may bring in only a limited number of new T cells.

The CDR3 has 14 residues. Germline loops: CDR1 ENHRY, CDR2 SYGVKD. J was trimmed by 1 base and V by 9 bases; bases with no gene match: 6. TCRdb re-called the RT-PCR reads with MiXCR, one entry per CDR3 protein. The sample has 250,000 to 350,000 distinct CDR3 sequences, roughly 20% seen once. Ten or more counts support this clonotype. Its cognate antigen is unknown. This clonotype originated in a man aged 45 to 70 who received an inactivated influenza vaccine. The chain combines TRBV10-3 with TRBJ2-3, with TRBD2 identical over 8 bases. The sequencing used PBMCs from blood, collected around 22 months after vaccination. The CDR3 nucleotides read TGTGCCATGTCACAAGCGGGGGGCACAGATACGCAGTATTTT. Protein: CAMSQAGGTDTQYF.